This TCR beta chain was retrieved from a study of cytomegalovirus exposure and HLA in healthy donors. Study observations and caveats: An ancestry cluster, one associated with Asian ancestry, reportedly showed fewer N-insertions than the approximately 650-donor mean in a later analysis.

As regards this clone: Its antigen remains unknown.

Amplification used 60 Vbeta primers and 13 Jbeta primers. Libraries were prepared by immunoSEQ multiplex PCR; TCRdb keeps only in-frame clonotypes and omits some of them. The sample carries around 85,000 clones, 60% to 80% recorded once. The germline V gene has CDR1 SQVTM and CDR2 ANQGSEA. The V end lost 3 bases, the J end lost 1 base, and 6 bases lay between the germline ends. The CDR3 runs 13 residues. V gene TRBV29-1 combines with J gene TRBJ2-2, with unresolved D. Sequencing was carried out using PBMCs. The sequence derives from a woman aged 50 to 60 in good health and CMV-seropositive. Here the CDR3 reads CSVDVRNTGELFF. CDR3 sequence (DNA): TGCAGCGTTGATGTCAGGAACACCGGGGAGCTGTTTTTT.